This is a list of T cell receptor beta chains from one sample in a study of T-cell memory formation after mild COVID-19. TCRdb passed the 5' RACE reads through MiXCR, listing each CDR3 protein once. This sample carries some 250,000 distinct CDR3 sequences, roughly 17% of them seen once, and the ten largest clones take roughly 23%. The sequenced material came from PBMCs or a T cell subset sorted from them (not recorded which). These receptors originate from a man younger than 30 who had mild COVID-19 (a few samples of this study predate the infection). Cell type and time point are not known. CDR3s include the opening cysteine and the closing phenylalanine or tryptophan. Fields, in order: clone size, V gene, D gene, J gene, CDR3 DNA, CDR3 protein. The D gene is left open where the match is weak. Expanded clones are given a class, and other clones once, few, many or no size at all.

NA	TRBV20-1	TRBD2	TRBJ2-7	TGCAGTGCTCCGACTAGCGGGGGGTTCTACGAGCAGTACTTC	CSAPTSGGFYEQYF
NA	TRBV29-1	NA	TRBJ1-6	TGCAGCGTCCTCCTCGGGTCAAATTCACCCCTCCACTTT	CSVLLGSNSPLHF
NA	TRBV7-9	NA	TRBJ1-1	TGTGCCAGCAGCTTCCCCGGGGCCCCGAGCTTT	CASSFPGAPSF
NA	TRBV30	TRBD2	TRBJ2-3	TGTGCCTGGAGTCATCCCGGGACTAGCGCCTATACGCAGTATTTT	CAWSHPGTSAYTQYF
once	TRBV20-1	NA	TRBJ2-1	TGCAGTGCTAGGGGGGGCCAGGGCAGATACAATGAGCAGTTCTTC	CSARGGQGRYNEQFF
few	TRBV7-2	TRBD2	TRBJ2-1	TGTGCCAGCAGCTTAGCGCGGGGGTTCACCTACAATGAGCAGTTCTTC	CASSLARGFTYNEQFF
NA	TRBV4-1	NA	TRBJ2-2	TGCGCCAGCAGCCAAGAAACAGTGAACACCGGGGAGCTGTTTTTT	CASSQETVNTGELFF
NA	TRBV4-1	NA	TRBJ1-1	TGCGCCAGCAGCCAAGTCCTGTCCACTGAAGCTTTCTTT	CASSQVLSTEAFF
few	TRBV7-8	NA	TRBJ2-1	TGTGCCAGCAGCTTAGACAGGGTGGGGAGCTACAATGAGCAGTTCTTC	CASSLDRVGSYNEQFF
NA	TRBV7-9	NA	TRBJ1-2	TGTGCCAGCAGCTTATCGACTCGCCTCGGGGCCAACTATGGCTACACCTTC	CASSLSTRLGANYGYTF
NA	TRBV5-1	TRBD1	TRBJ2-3	TGCGCCAGCAGCCCGACCGCAGGGGGCCAAGGCGATACGCAGTATTTT	CASSPTAGGQGDTQYF
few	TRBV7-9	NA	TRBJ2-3	TGTGCCAGCAGCCTCCCGGGGGCTGTGACAGATACGCAGTATTTT	CASSLPGAVTDTQYF
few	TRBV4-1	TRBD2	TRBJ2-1	TGCGCCAGCAGCGGAACTAGCGGGGAGCAGTTCTTC	CASSGTSGEQFF
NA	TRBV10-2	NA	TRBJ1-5	TGCGCCAGCAGTGAGAGGGGTCAGAGTAGCAATCAGCCCCAGCATTTT	CASSERGQSSNQPQHF
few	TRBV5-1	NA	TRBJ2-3	TGCGCCAGCAGCTTGGCAGGCGCCCCAGATACGCAGTATTTT	CASSLAGAPDTQYF
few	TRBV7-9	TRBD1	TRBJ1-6	TGTGCCAGCAGCTTATCGGCAGGGACAGGGGGTTCACCCCTCCACTTT	CASSLSAGTGGSPLHF
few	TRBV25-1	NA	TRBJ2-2	TGTGCCACCAACCAGGGCCCCGGGGAGCTGTTTTTT	CATNQGPGELFF
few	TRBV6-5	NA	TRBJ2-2	TGTGCCAGCAGTTACTCGTACCGGAACGGGGAGCTGTTTTTT	CASSYSYRNGELFF
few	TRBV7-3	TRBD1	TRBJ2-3	TGTGCCAGCAGCTCCCCGGGACAGACGCAGTATTTT	CASSSPGQTQYF
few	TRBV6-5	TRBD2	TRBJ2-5	TGTGCCAGCAGTTCCCCGGGACTAGAGGGAAAGACCCAGTACTTC	CASSSPGLEGKTQYF
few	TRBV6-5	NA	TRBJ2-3	TGTGCCAGCAGATGGGGGGGGGCCAGCACAGATACGCAGTATTTT	CASRWGGASTDTQYF
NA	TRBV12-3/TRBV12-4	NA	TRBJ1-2	TGTGCCAGCAGTTTAACCGGGAGTGGCTACACCTTC	CASSLTGSGYTF
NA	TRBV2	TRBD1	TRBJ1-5	TGTGCCAGCAGCCTACAGGGGGAGCATCAGCCCCAGCATTTT	CASSLQGEHQPQHF
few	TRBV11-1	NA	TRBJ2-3	TGTGCCAGCAGCTCCCACAGGGATGGAACAGATACGCAGTATTTT	CASSSHRDGTDTQYF
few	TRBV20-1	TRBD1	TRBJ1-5	TGCAGTGCTTTCCCACAGGGGAAGGGGGGTCAGCCCCAGCATTTT	CSAFPQGKGGQPQHF
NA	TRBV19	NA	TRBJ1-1	TGTGCCAGTGGAGCGGGCGGGAGCACTGAAGCTTTCTTT	CASGAGGSTEAFF
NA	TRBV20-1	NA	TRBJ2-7	TGCAGTGCTAGAGATCTAAGGCGGCCACTCTCCTACGAGCAGTACTTC	CSARDLRRPLSYEQYF
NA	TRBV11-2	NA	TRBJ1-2	TGTGCCAGCAGCCCTCGTGGTTCAGGGTTGGATGGCTACACCTTC	CASSPRGSGLDGYTF
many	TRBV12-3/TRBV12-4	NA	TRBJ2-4	TGTGCCAGCAGTTGGCAGGGGACCTCGGGAAACATTCAGTACTTC	CASSWQGTSGNIQYF
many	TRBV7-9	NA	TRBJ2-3	TGTGCCAGCAGCTTTTGGACAGGCACAGATACGCAGTATTTT	CASSFWTGTDTQYF
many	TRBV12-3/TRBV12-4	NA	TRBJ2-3	TGTGCCAGCAGTTCTCCGGGACATAGAGGCGTTGGTACGCAGTATTTT	CASSSPGHRGVGTQYF
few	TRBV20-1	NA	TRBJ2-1	TGCAGTGCTAGACTAGGGGAAATAGAGCAGTTCTTC	CSARLGEIEQFF